This entry lists 5 T cell receptor beta chains sequenced from one sample in a study of Ad26.COV2.S vaccination and SARS-CoV-2 variants. Method: immunoSEQ multiplex PCR; TCRdb's copy keeps in-frame clones and lacks some. The sample lists about 250,000 clones, roughly 85% seen once, with roughly 3% in the top ten. As for treatment: around 19 received Ad26.COV2.S at low or high dose, single or two shots; 5 received placebo; per-sample allocation not given. Material that was analyzed had been drawn on day 63 after the first vaccine or placebo injection. Sequencing used peripheral blood, obtained in a trial of Ad26.COV2.S vaccine versus placebo. The receptor source for this set is a person aged 18-60 years who received the Ad26.COV2.S COVID-19 vaccine or a placebo.

The chain carries TRBV5-4 and TRBJ2-1; perhaps TRBD1 as D (5 bases). The V and J ends lost 1 base and 4 bases respectively, with 6 bases between them. In germline, CDR1 is SGHNT, CDR2 YYREEE (reference sequence). This CDR3 contains 13 residues. This CDR3 is CASSLPGYNEQFF. For the CDR3, the DNA is TGTGCCAGCAGCTTGCCAGGGTACAATGAGCAGTTCTTC.

The chain couples TRBV7-2 to TRBJ2-2; D perhaps matches TRBD1 (6 bases). The CDR3 has 13 amino acids. The V gene's germline CDR1 is SGHTA and CDR2 FQGNSA. V was shortened by 5 bases and J by 6 bases, with 10 bases between the two germline ends. This CDR3 is CASSPGQPGELFF. The CDR3 DNA is TGTGCCAGCAGCCCAGGACAGCCCGGGGAGCTGTTTTTT. The entire variable domain, with the rest obtained from reference TRBV7-2 and TRBJ2-2, is as follows: GAGVSQSPSNKVTEKGKDVELRCDPISGHTALYWYRQSLGQGLEFLIYFQGNSAPDKSGLPSDRFSAERTGGSVSTLTIQRTQQEDSAVYLCASSPGQPGELFFGEGSRLTVL.

The chain is built from TRBV4-3 and TRBJ2-5; TRBD2 agrees at 12 bases. The CDR3 is 18 amino acids. Per germline, CDR1 LGHNA and CDR2 YSLEER. The V and J ends lost 0 bases and 5 bases, in that order; junction bases with no gene match: 10. The CDR3 spells CASSQDVPLAGGPETQYF. The CDR3 region has the DNA TGCGCCAGCAGCCAAGATGTCCCGCTAGCGGGGGGGCCGGAGACCCAGTACTTC.

The V and J genes are TRBV4-1 and TRBJ1-2, with TRBD1 identical over 8 bases. This CDR3 spans 15 amino acids. Looked up from germline, CDR1 is MGHRA and CDR2 is YSYEKL. Losses at the gene ends were 0 bases for V and 4 bases for J; bases not matched to a gene: 4. CDR3 coding DNA: TGCGCCAGCAGCCAAGATCCAGGGGGCGGCTATGGCTACACCTTC. Amino acid sequence: CASSQDPGGGYGYTF.

The chain uses TRBV2 and TRBJ1-1, with 8 bases that match TRBD1. This CDR3 comprises 13 residues. Germline CDR1 reads SNHLY; CDR2 reads FYNNEI. Trimming removed 5 bases from V and 7 bases from J; junction bases left unmatched: 6. CDR3 DNA sequence: TGTGCCAGCAGTTCAACAGGGGGTCTTGAAGCTTTCTTT. Its translation is CASSSTGGLEAFF.